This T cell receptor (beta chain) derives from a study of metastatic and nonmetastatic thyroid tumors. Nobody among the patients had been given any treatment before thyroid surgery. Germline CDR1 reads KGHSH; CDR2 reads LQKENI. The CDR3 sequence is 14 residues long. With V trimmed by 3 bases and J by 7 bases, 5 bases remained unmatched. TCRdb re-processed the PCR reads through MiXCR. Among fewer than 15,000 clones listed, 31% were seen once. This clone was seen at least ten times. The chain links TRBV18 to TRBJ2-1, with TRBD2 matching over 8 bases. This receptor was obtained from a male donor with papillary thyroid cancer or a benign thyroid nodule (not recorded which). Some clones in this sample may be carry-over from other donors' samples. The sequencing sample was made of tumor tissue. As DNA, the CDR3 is TGTGCCAGCTCACCTTCGGGGGGGCTTAATGAGCAGTTCTTC. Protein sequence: CASSPSGGLNEQFF.